This T cell receptor (beta chain) was found in a study of T-cell reconstitution after alpha-beta-depleted transplantation in children. Molecular barcoding with unique molecular identifiers was used for the TCRbeta library. Using its own MiXCR run on the PCR reads, TCRdb lists one record per CDR3 protein. The table records fewer than 250,000 distinct CDR3 sequences, approximately 8.9% of them present only once. Study-wide results and limits: Approximately two months post-transplant, alpha-beta T cells reportedly originated from several hundred expanded graft clones. Newly produced T cells mostly provided counts and TCRbeta diversity after one year, as hyperexpanded clones declined.

This clonotype was counted at least ten times. As yet, its antigen is unknown. V was trimmed by 6 bases and J by 5 bases, leaving 13 bases between them. Germline CDR1 is SGHTA and CDR2 is FQGNSA. The CDR3 is 14 amino acids. The receptor's source is a male patient between 5 and 17 years old who had a stem cell transplant for acute lymphoblastic leukemia, so the T cells may come from the graft donor. The chain joins TRBV7-2 to TRBJ1-4; no definite D call. The sample here was PBMCs, mostly from graft donor cells, taken 180 days after TCRalphabeta/CD19-depleted stem cell transplant. The CDR3 spells CASRSQGLNEKLFF. CDR3 sequence (DNA): TGTGCCAGCAGGTCCCAAGGATTAAATGAAAAACTGTTTTTT. Supplemented by reference TRBV7-2 and TRBJ1-4, the full variable domain reads GAGVSQSPSNKVTEKGKDVELRCDPISGHTALYWYRQSLGQGLEFLIYFQGNSAPDKSGLPSDRFSAERTGGSVSTLTIQRTQQEDSAVYLCASRSQGLNEKLFFGSGTQLSVL.